Described below is a single T cell receptor (beta chain) sequence and its context. The sample originates from a study of blood T cell repertoires in COVID-19. Study information: T cells, B-cell-depleted T cells, or PBMCs supplied cDNA or gDNA.

This CDR3 has 16 residues. CDR1 is SGHRS and CDR2 is YFSETQ in the germline V gene. The V segment lost 4 bases and the J segment 2 bases; nucleotides outside the gene matches: 8. The protocol was immunoSEQ multiplex PCR, while the TCRdb copy is restricted to in-frame clones and leaves out a portion. The profile shows roughly 80,000 clones, 70% to 90% of them singletons. The sequence was obtained from a woman of 80 years or more with acute or convalescent COVID-19. The material sequenced was peripheral blood. The chain joins TRBV5-1 to TRBJ2-1, with 8 bases fitting TRBD2. CDR3 sequence (DNA): TGCGCCAGCAGCCCAACACTAGCGGTCGCCTACAATGAGCAGTTCTTC. It specifies CASSPTLAVAYNEQFF.